This T cell receptor beta chain was sequenced for a study of T-cell reconstitution after alpha-beta-depleted transplantation in children (TCRdb year 2016). Background on the whole study: T-cell immune reconstitution after TCRalphabeta/CD19-depleted allogeneic hematopoietic cell transplantation in children was quantitatively tracked in the study by means of TCR repertoire profiling. The paper's findings and limits, for the study overall: The high TCRbeta diversity at day 60 in some patients was ascribed to recipient T cells and intrathymic progenitors that had survived conditioning. Hyperexpanded clone frequencies declined over subsequent months; after one year, T-cell counts and TCRbeta diversity were mostly attributed to newly produced T cells. The apparently early recovery of alphabetaT-cell counts about two months after transplant reportedly depended on only several hundred rapidly expanded clones that came from non-depleted graft cells.

This specimen's treatment or condition label, interpreted: allogeneic hematopoietic cell transplantation with graft depleted of TCRalphabeta T cells and CD19 B cells. Transplant recipients were children who received TCRalphabeta/CD19-depleted allogeneic hematopoietic cell grafts. About this clonotype itself: The specificity of this receptor is unknown. Base qualities are not provided; no much larger clone lies one nucleotide away.

The library was generated by PCR. The instrument given in TCRdb is Illumina HiSeq 2500. Molecular barcoding was employed in the preparation of TCR libraries, with unique molecular identifiers being used to normalize TCRbeta repertoire quantification. TCRdb cleaned the public reads at Q25 with fastp, built clones with MiXCR and kept in-frame beta chains. Identical CDR3 protein sequences are pooled into one entry, listed with their most common genes and DNA. The sample contains over 15,000 distinct CDR3 sequences, approximately 13% of them found a single time. Clones ranked in the top ten supply approximately 70% of the sample. The receptor was derived from a boy under three years old who had a stem cell transplant for Wiskott-Aldrich syndrome, so the T cells may come from the graft donor. The sample in question was PBMCs, mostly from graft donor cells, obtained 180 days after TCRalphabeta/CD19-depleted stem cell transplant.

For the CDR3, the sequence is CSASVVSGRPREQFF. The sequenced DNA is TGCAGTGCTAGTGTGGTCAGCGGGAGGCCGCGGGAGCAGTTCTTC. This receptor chain uses TRBV20-1 and TRBJ2-1, and 9 bases in between align with TRBD2. Measured from the cysteine to the phenylalanine, the CDR3 is 15 residues long. The retained sequence is limited to the CDR3, 45 bases, with the frame set at the first base. V trim: 3 bases; J trim: 10 bases; unmatched bases: 13. CDR1 is given as DFQATT and CDR2 as SNEGSKA, both from the germline V gene (reference sequence).